This TCR beta chain was observed in a study of Ad26.COV2.S vaccination and SARS-CoV-2 variants. Study-level information: Into the muscle, Ad26.COV2.S was dosed once or twice, 56 days apart.

Treatment reported: 19 received Ad26.COV2.S at low or high dose, single or two shots; 5 received placebo; per-sample allocation not given. It was on day 63 after the first vaccine or placebo injection that samples were taken. Cohort 1b enrolled adults aged 18-55 years in Boston. CDR3 length: 14 amino acids. CDR1 and CDR2 from the germline V gene are SGHRS and YFSETQ. J lost 1 base, V lost 4 bases, and 4 bases had no gene match. Study findings and constraints: Similar non-spike TCR breadth was observed in recipients of vaccine and of placebo. Analyses that measured TCR breadth and depth may have underestimated total T cell responses.

A remark on this clone: The antigen remains unidentified.

TCRdb keeps only in-frame clones here, not all; method: immunoSEQ multiplex PCR. The data contain about 680,000 clones, more than 80% of them singletons. The receptor was isolated from a person aged 18-65 years who received the Ad26.COV2.S COVID-19 vaccine or a placebo. The sequencing here drew on peripheral blood, taken in a trial of Ad26.COV2.S vaccine versus placebo. This chain links TRBV5-1 with TRBJ2-7, with TRBD2 identical over 8 bases. The CDR3 loop reads CASSAGGPSYEQYF. The DNA of the CDR3 is TGCGCCAGCAGCGCGGGAGGACCTTCCTACGAGCAGTACTTC.